The 14 T cell receptor beta chains listed next were all sequenced from one sample in a study of technical replicates of blood from a handful of donors. Method: immunoSEQ multiplex PCR; TCRdb's copy keeps in-frame clones and lacks some. This table holds about 89,000 clones, 94% found once. Sequencing was carried out using T cells isolated from PBMCs. Receptors originate from a human donor in good health.

This rearrangement joins TRBV18 to TRBJ1-1; D possibly corresponds to TRBD1 (5 bases). Germline lookup yields CDR1 KGHSH and CDR2 LQKENI. The CDR3 has 15 residues. V was shortened by 0 bases and J by 0 bases, with 8 bases between the two germline ends. In DNA, the CDR3 is TGTGCCAGCTCACCACCGGAGGGGATGAACACTGAAGCTTTCTTT. It yields the protein CASSPPEGMNTEAFF.

The rearrangement links TRBV10-3 to TRBJ2-5, with D hard to call. The CDR3 spans 15 residues. V was shortened by 2 bases and J by 3 bases, with 13 bases between the two germline ends. Looked up from germline, CDR1 is ENHRY and CDR2 is SYGVKD. The CDR3: CAISERVDGKETQYF. The CDR3 DNA reads TGTGCCATCAGTGAGCGGGTCGACGGTAAAGAGACCCAGTACTTC.

V gene TRBV4-1 combines with J gene TRBJ2-1; 15 nucleotides line up with TRBD2. The CDR3 loop spans 17 amino acids. With 4 bases clipped from V and 8 bases from J, the junction kept 9 bases outside the gene matches. Germline CDR1 reads MGHRA; CDR2 reads YSYEKL. The chain's CDR3 is CASSPQLGLAGGDEQFF. CDR3 sequence (DNA): TGCGCCAGCAGCCCCCAACTAGGACTAGCGGGGGGGGATGAGCAGTTCTTC.

The V gene is TRBV5-1, the J gene TRBJ1-1, with no clear D. Trimming took 4 bases from V and 4 from J, leaving 20 bases between them. This CDR3 is built from 16 residues. CDR1 SGHRS and CDR2 YFSETQ come from the germline V gene. CDR3 nucleotides: TGCGCCAGCAGCCTCAATTCGGGTTTTGTGGGCACTGAAGCTTTCTTT. Its translation: CASSLNSGFVGTEAFF. Looking up the rest from reference TRBV5-1 and TRBJ1-1 gives the full variable domain: KAGVTQTPRYLIKTRGQQVTLSCSPISGHRSVSWYQQTPGQGLQFLFEYFSETQRNKGNFPGRFSGRQFSNSRSEMNVSTLELGDSALYLCASSLNSGFVGTEAFFGQGTRLTVV.

V gene TRBV7-3 combines with J gene TRBJ1-1; D unresolved. CDR3 length equals 13 residues. Germline values: CDR1 SGHTA, CDR2 FQGTGA. The V end lost 3 bases, the J end lost 0 bases, and 5 bases lay between the germline ends. CDR3 region: CASSFSVNTEAFF. DNA for the CDR3: TGTGCCAGCAGCTTTTCGGTGAACACTGAAGCTTTCTTT.

The J gene is TRBJ1-2, the V gene TRBV7-2; the D is unclear. The germline gives CDR1 SGHTA, CDR2 FQGNSA. The CDR3 runs 16 residues. Trimming removed 2 bases from V and 8 bases from J, with 21 bases in between. CDR3 residues: CASSLSLTVNRFGYTF. Here the CDR3 DNA reads TGTGCCAGCAGCTTATCGCTTACAGTAAACCGATTCGGCTACACCTTC.

The chain links TRBV21-1 to TRBJ2-7; TRBD1 reflects the table's D call only, with no check against the DNA. TRBV21-1 is termed a pseudogene. The CDR3 totals 16 residues. In DNA, the CDR3 is TGTGCCAGCAGCGGGATAGAAGACAGGCGATACTACGAGCAGTACTTC. Translated, it gives CASSGIEDRRYYEQYF.

To note about this clone: One end of the junction is discordant with germline, which a read error may explain. This chain joins TRBV6-6 and TRBJ2-4, with 8 bases matching TRBD2. Germline V gene sequence: CDR1 MNHNY, CDR2 SVGAGI (reference sequence). The CDR3 is 15 amino acids. CDR3 DNA: TGTGCCACCAGTTACGAGGCTCGACTAGCGAGCATTCAGTACTTC. Translating gives CATSYEARLASIQYF.

The V call is TRBV6-4, the J call TRBJ2-1; 10 positions match TRBD2. The J segment lost 5 bases and the V segment lost 0 bases, leaving 1 base of the junction unmatched. Germline V CDR1 and CDR2: MRHNA, SNTAGT. The CDR3 totals 15 residues. CDR3 in DNA: TGTGCCAGCAGTGACTCGACTAGCGGGCACAATGAGCAGTTCTTC. This sequence encodes CASSDSTSGHNEQFF.

The CDR3 loop reads CASSAAPVPYEQYF. CDR3 nucleotide sequence: TGTGCCAGCAGCGCCGCACCGGTACCTTACGAGCAGTACTTC. The rearrangement uses TRBV11-3 and TRBJ2-7, with D unresolved. The germline V and J ends were trimmed by 5 bases and 4 bases, with 15 bases remaining between them. CDR3 size: 14 residues. Per germline, CDR1 SGHNT and CDR2 YENEEA.

The V and J genes are TRBV5-1 and TRBJ1-3; the D gene is possibly TRBD1 (6 bases). The length of the CDR3 is 15 residues. Trimming took off 1 base at V and 4 bases at J, with 12 bases between the two ends. CDR1 SGHRS and CDR2 YFSETQ come from the germline V gene. CDR3 DNA sequence: TGCGCCAGCAGCTTGAATTTCCAGGGGGGAAACACCATATATTTT. Its translation is CASSLNFQGGNTIYF.

This chain joins TRBV21-1 and TRBJ1-1. TRBV21-1 is reported as a pseudogene. The CDR3 is 16 amino acids. In DNA, the CDR3 is TGTGCCAGCAGCCCCCCTGCGGGGGCTGCGGACACTGAAGCTTTCTTT. It is translated as CASSPPAGAADTEAFF.

The genes are TRBV29-1 and TRBJ2-7; 10 nucleotides match TRBD2. Losses at the gene ends were 3 bases for V and 2 bases for J; bases not matched to a gene: 7. This CDR3 is built from 15 residues. Germline CDR1 and CDR2: SQVTM and ANQGSEA. The CDR3 DNA reads TGCAGCGTTGAGGATAGCGGGAGGATTCCCTACGAGCAGTACTTC. It is translated as CSVEDSGRIPYEQYF.

V and J are TRBV6-5 and TRBJ1-2; D is unclear. The V and J ends lost 6 bases and 2 bases respectively, with 16 bases between them. The CDR3 has 15 residues. Germline V gene sequence: CDR1 MNHEY, CDR2 SVGAGI. CDR3 amino acids: CASSSTQKRNYGYTF. The CDR3 nucleotides are TGTGCCAGCAGCTCAACCCAAAAACGGAACTATGGCTACACCTTC.